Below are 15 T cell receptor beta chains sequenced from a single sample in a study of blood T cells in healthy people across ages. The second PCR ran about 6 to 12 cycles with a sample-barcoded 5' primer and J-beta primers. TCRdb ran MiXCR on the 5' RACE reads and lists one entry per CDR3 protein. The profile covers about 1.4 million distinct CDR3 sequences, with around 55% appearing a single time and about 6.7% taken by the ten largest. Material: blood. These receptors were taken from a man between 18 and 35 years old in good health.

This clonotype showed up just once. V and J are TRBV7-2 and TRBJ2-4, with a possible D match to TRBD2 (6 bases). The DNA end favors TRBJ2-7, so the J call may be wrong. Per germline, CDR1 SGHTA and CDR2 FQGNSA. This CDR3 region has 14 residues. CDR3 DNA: TGTGCCAGCAGCTTAGGGCTAGCGATCCGCGAGCAGTACTTC. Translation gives CASSLGLAIREQYF.

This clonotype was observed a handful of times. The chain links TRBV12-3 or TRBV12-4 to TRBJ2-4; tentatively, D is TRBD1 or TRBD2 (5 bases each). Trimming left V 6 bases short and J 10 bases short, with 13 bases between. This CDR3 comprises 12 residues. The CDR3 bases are TGTGCCAGCAGGGGGGTAAAGGGGATTCAGTACTTC. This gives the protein CASRGVKGIQYF.

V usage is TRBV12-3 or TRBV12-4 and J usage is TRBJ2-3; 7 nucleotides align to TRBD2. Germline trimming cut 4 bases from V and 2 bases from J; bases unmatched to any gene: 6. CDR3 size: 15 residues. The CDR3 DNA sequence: TGTGCCAGCAGTTCTAGCGGTCTGTTCACAGATACGCAGTATTTT. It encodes CASSSSGLFTDTQYF.

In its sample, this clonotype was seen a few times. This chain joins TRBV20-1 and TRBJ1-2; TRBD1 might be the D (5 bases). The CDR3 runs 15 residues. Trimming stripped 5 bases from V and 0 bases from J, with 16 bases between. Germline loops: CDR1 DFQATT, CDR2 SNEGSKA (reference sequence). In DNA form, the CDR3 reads TGCAGTGCTGACGACAGTGGCTACTCTAACTATGGCTACACCTTC. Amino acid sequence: CSADDSGYSNYGYTF.

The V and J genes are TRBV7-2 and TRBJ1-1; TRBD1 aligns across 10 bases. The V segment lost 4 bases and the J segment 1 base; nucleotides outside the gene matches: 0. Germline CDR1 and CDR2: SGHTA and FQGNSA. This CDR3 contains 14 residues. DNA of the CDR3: TGTGCCAGCAGCTGGACAGGGGGGAACACTGAAGCTTTCTTT. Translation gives CASSWTGGNTEAFF.

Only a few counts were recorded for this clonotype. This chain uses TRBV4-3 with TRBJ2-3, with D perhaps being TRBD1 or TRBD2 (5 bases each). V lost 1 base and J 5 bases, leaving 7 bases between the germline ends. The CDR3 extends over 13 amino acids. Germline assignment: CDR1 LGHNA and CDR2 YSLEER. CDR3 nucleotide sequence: TGCGCCAGCAGCCAAGCTGGGGGAGATACGCAGTATTTT. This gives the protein CASSQAGGDTQYF.

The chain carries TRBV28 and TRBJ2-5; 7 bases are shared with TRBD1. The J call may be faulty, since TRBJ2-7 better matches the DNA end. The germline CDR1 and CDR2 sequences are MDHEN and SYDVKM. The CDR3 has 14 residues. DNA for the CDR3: TGTGCCAGCAGTCCCATCGGACAGGCCTACGAGCAGTACTTC. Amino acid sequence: CASSPIGQAYEQYF.

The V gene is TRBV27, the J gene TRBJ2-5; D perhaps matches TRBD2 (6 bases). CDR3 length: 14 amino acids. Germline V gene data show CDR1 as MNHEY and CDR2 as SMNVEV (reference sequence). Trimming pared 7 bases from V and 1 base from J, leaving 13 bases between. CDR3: CASTDSGSQETQYF. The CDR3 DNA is TGTGCCAGCACCGATAGCGGAAGCCAAGAGACCCAGTACTTC.

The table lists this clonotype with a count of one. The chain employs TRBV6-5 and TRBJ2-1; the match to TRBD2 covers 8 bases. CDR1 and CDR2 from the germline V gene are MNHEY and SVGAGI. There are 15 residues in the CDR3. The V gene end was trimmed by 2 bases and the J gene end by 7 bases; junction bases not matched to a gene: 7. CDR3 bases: TGTGCCAGCAGTTACGCACGAGCGGGAGCGAATGAGCAGTTCTTC. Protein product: CASSYARAGANEQFF.

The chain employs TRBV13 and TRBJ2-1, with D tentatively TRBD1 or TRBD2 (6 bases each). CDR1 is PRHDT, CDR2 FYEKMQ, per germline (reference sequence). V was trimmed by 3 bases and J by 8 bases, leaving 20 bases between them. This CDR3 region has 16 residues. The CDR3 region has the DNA TGTGCCAGCAGCTTGGGTATTGGACTGGGGGGCGATGAGCAGTTCTTC. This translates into CASSLGIGLGGDEQFF.

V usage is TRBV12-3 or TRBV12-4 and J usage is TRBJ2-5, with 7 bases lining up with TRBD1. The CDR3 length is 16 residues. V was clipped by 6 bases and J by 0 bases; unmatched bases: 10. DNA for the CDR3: TGTGCCAGCAGCTTACACGGGACAGATGACCAAGAGACCCAGTACTTC. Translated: CASSLHGTDDQETQYF.

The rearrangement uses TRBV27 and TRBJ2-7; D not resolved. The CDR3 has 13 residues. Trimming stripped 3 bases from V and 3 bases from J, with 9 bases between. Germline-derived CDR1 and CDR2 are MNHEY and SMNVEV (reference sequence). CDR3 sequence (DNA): TGTGCCAGCAGTTTCAACAACCTCTACGAGCAGTACTTC. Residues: CASSFNNLYEQYF.

CDR3 region: CASSEASLVELTNYGYTF. The CDR3 DNA is TGTGCCAGCAGTGAAGCAAGCCTGGTCGAACTGACTAACTATGGCTACACCTTC. This sequence joins TRBV2 and TRBJ1-2, with D hard to call. The CDR3 is made up of 18 amino acids. V was clipped by 0 bases and J by 0 bases, with 17 bases between them. CDR1 and CDR2 (germline): SNHLY, FYNNEI.

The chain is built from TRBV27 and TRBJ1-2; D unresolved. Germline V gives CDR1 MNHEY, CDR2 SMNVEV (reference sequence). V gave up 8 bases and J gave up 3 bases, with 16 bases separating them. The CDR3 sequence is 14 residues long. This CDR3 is CASAPAPDYYGYTF. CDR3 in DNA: TGTGCCAGCGCCCCGGCCCCGGATTACTATGGCTACACCTTC.

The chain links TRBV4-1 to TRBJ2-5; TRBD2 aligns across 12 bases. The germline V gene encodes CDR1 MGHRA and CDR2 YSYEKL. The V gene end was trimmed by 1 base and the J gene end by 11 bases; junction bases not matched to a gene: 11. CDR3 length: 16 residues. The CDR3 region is CASSQVPSGRVNEQYF. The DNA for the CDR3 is TGCGCCAGCAGCCAAGTCCCTAGCGGGAGGGTCAATGAGCAGTACTTC.